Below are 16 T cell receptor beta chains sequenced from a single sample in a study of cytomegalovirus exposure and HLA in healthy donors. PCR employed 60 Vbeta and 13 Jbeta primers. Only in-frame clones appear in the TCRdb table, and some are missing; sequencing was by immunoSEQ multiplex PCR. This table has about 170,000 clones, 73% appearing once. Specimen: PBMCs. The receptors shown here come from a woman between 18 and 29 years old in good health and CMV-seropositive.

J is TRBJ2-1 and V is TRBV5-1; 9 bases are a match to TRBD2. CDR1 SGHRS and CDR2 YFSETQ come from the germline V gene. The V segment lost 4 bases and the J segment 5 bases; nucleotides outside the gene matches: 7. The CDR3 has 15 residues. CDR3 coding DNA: TGCGCCAGCAGCACGTTAGCGGGGGTCGACAATGAGCAGTTCTTC. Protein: CASSTLAGVDNEQFF.

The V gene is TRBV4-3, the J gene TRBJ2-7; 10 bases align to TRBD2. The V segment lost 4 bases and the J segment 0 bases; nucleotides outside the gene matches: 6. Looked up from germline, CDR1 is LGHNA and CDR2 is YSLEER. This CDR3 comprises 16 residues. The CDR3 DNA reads TGCGCCAGCAGCCGCGGACTAGCGGCCAGCTCCTACGAGCAGTACTTC. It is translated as CASSRGLAASSYEQYF.

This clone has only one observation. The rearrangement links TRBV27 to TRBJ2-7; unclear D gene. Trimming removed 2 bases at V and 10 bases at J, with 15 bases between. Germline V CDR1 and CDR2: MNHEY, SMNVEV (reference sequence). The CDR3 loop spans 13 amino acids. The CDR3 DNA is TGTGCCAGCAGTTTAATCAGAGGTGCAGCACAGTACTTC. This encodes CASSLIRGAAQYF.

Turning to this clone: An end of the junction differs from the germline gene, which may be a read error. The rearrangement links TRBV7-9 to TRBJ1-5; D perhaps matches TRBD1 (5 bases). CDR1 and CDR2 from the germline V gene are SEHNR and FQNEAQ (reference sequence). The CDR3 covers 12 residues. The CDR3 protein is CSSGGGNQPQHF. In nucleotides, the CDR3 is TGTTCCAGCGGGGGGGGGAATCAGCCCCAGCATTTT.

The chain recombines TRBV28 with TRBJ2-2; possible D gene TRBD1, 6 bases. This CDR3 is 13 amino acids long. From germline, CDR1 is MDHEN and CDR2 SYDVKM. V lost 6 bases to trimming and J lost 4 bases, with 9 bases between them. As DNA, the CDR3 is TGTGCCAGCAGAAACAGGGTCACCGGGGAGCTGTTTTTT. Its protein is CASRNRVTGELFF.

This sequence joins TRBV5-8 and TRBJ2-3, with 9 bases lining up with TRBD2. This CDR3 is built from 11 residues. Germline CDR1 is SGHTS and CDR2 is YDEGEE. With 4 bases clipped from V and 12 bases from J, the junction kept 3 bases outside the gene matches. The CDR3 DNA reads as TGTGCCAGCAGCGCGGGGGGGCCACAGTATTTT. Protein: CASSAGGPQYF. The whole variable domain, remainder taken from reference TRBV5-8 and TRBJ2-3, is EAGVTQSPTHLIKTRGQQATLRCSPISGHTSVYWYQQALGLGLQFLLWYDEGEERNRGNFPPRFSGRQFPNYSSELNVNALELEDSALYLCASSAGGPQYFGPGTRLTVL.

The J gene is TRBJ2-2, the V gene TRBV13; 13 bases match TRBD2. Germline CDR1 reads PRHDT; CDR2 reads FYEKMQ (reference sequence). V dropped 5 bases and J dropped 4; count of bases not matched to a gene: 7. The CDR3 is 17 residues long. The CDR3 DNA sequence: TGTGCCAGCAGCCCGGGACTAGCGGGGTCAAGCACCGGGGAGCTGTTTTTT. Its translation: CASSPGLAGSSTGELFF.

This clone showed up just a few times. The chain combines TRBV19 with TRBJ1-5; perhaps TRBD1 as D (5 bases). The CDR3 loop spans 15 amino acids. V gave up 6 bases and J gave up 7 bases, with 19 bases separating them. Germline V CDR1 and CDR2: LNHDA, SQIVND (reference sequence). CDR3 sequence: CASRGQAMAGQPQHF. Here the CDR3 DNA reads TGTGCCAGTAGGGGGCAGGCGATGGCCGGACAGCCCCAGCATTTT.

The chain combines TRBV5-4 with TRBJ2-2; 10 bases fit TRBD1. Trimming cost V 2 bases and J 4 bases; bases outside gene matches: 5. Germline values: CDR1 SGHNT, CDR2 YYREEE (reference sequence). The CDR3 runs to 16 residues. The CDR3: CASSFPGQGSTGELFF. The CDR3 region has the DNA TGTGCCAGCAGCTTCCCGGGACAGGGGTCCACCGGGGAGCTGTTTTTT.

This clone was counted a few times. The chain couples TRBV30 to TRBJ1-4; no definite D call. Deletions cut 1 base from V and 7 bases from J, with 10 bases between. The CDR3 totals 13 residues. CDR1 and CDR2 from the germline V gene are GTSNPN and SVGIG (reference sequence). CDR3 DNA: TGTGCCTGGAGTGCCCCGATGAGTGAAAAACTGTTTTTT. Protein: CAWSAPMSEKLFF.

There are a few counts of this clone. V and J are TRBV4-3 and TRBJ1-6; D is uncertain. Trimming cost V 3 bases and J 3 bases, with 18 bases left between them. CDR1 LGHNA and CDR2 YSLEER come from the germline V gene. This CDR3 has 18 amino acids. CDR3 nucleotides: TGCGCCAGCAGCCACCGAGGGCCTCCGGGGAACTATAATTCACCCCTCCACTTT. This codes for CASSHRGPPGNYNSPLHF.

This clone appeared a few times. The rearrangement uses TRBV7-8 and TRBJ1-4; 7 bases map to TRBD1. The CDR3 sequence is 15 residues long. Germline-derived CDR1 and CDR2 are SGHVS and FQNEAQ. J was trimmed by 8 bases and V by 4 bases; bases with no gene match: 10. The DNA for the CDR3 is TGTGCCAGCAGCTCCGGACAGGCGAGGGGGGAAAAACTGTTTTTT. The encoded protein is CASSSGQARGEKLFF.

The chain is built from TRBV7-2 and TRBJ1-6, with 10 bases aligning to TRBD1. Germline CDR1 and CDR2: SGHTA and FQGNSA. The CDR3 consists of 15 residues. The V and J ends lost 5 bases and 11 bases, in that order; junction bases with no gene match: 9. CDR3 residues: CASSPWGTGVTPLHF. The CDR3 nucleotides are TGTGCCAGCAGCCCATGGGGGACAGGGGTTACACCCCTCCACTTT. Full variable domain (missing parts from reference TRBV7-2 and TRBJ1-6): GAGVSQSPSNKVTEKGKDVELRCDPISGHTALYWYRQSLGQGLEFLIYFQGNSAPDKSGLPSDRFSAERTGGSVSTLTIQRTQQEDSAVYLCASSPWGTGVTPLHFGNGTRLTVT.

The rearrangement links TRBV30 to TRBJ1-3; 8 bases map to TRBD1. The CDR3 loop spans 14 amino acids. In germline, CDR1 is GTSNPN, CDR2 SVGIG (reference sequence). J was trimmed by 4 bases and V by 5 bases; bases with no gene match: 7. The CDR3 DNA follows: TGTGCCTGGCATTCCGGGACAGGCGGAAACACCATATATTTT. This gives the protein CAWHSGTGGNTIYF.

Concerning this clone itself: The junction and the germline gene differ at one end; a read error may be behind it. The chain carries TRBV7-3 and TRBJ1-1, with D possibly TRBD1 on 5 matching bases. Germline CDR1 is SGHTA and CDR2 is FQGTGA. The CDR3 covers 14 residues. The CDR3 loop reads CSSSPQGSNTEAFF. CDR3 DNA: TGTTCCAGCAGCCCTCAGGGTTCCAACACTGAAGCTTTCTTT.

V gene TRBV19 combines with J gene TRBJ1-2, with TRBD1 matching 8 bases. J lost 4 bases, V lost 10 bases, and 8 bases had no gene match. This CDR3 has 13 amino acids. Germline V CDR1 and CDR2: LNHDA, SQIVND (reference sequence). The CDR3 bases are TGTGCCAATACCAGGGGGCGCGGCTATGGCTACACCTTC. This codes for CANTRGRGYGYTF.